This is a list of T cell receptor beta chains from one sample in a study of cytomegalovirus exposure and HLA in healthy donors. Here immunoSEQ multiplex PCR was the method, and the copy in TCRdb shows in-frame clones only, minus some. The sample has around 130,000 clones; roughly 84% are singletons. The sample comprised PBMCs. The receptors stem from a woman aged 30 to 39 in good health and CMV-seronegative. CDR3s include the opening cysteine and the closing phenylalanine or tryptophan. D genes are given only for firm matches. Part of the rows lack a size; the others show once, few, many or a class for expanded clones.

v_gene	abundance	d_gene	j_gene	CDR3nt	CDR3aa
TRBV19	-	TRBD2	TRBJ2-5	TGTGCCAGTAGTCTCTCGCGGGGGGCCCAAGAGACCCAGTACTTC	CASSLSRGAQETQYF
TRBV5-6	-	-	TRBJ2-7	TGTGCCAGCAGCTTAGGGAGCTCATACGAGCAGTACTTC	CASSLGSSYEQYF
TRBV2	-	TRBD1	TRBJ1-6	TGTGCCAGCAGTGAAGCGCTTCGACAGGGAAGGATGGGTAATTCACCCCTCCACTTT	CASSEALRQGRMGNSPLHF
TRBV7-8	-	TRBD1	TRBJ1-6	TGTGCCAGCAGCTTGACGGGGACAGGAGATTCACCCCTCCACTTT	CASSLTGTGDSPLHF
TRBV6-1	-	-	TRBJ2-3	TGTGCCAGCAGTCCCGGGACATTTTTGATAGATACGCAGTATTTT	CASSPGTFLIDTQYF
TRBV9	-	-	TRBJ2-7	TGTGCCAGCAGCAGGGACTTTACGGACGAGCAGTACTTC	CASSRDFTDEQYF
TRBV27	-	TRBD1	TRBJ1-1	TGTGCCAGCAGTTTCACAGGGGGCCAGGCCGATGAAGCTTTCTTT	CASSFTGGQADEAFF
TRBV5-4	-	-	TRBJ2-3	TGTGCCAGCAGCTCCGGGGGGCCAAGCACAGATACGCAGTATTTT	CASSSGGPSTDTQYF
TRBV19	-	-	TRBJ2-5	TGTGCCAGTAGTAAGACCGGAGGACAGACCCAGTACTTC	CASSKTGGQTQYF
TRBV5-4	-	TRBD1	TRBJ2-5	TGTGCCAGCAGCTTCGGGATGACAGGGCAAGAGACCCAGTACTTC	CASSFGMTGQETQYF
TRBV9	-	-	TRBJ2-1	TGTGCCAGCAGCGTAGTGTGGGGGGAAAACAATGAGCAGTTCTTC	CASSVVWGENNEQFF
TRBV5-5	once	TRBD1	TRBJ1-5	TGTGCCAGCAGCCCGGTCGAGGGGGCAGTCAATCAGCCCCAGCATTTT	CASSPVEGAVNQPQHF
TRBV7-2	once	-	TRBJ1-2	TGTGCCAGCAGCTTAGACAGGGACCATGGCTACACCTTC	CASSLDRDHGYTF
TRBV7-2	-	TRBD1	TRBJ2-5	TGTGCCAGCAGCCCTCGACAGGGGACCCCCCAAGAGACCCAGTACTTC	CASSPRQGTPQETQYF
TRBV9	once	-	TRBJ2-7	TGTGCCAGCAGCACGGGTTTGGGGCTGAAAACCTACGAGCAGTACTTC	CASSTGLGLKTYEQYF
TRBV4-1	-	-	TRBJ1-1	TGCGCCAGCAGCCAAGATCCCCCCGGGACTGAAGCTTTCTTT	CASSQDPPGTEAFF
TRBV7-9	few	-	TRBJ1-6	TGTGCCAGCAGCCAGGACAGAAGAAACTATAATTCACCCCTCCACTTT	CASSQDRRNYNSPLHF
TRBV5-1	-	-	TRBJ1-4	TGCGCCAGCAGCTTCAGCGCAACTAATGAAAAACTGTTTTTT	CASSFSATNEKLFF
TRBV7-2	-	-	TRBJ1-2	TGTGCCAGCAGCCCGGACACAAACTATGGCTACACCTTC	CASSPDTNYGYTF
TRBV5-1	-	-	TRBJ1-5	TGCGCCAGCAGCCCTACAGGGAACAATCAGCCCCAGCATTTT	CASSPTGNNQPQHF
TRBV19	-	TRBD1	TRBJ2-7	TGTGCCAGTAAGAGAGGGGGCGCCGGCTACGAGCAGTACTTC	CASKRGGAGYEQYF
TRBV7-2	few	-	TRBJ1-3	TGTGCCAGCAGCTTAGTCCCCGTCCGTTTCTCTGGAAACACCATATATTTT	CASSLVPVRFSGNTIYF
TRBV15	many	-	TRBJ1-2	TGTGCCACCAGCGGCAGGGGCCTGGTCGGTGGCTACACCTTC	CATSGRGLVGGYTF
TRBV4-1	-	-	TRBJ2-7	TGCGCCAGCAGCCACCTATACAGTGAGCTTTACGAGCAGTACTTC	CASSHLYSELYEQYF
TRBV29-1	-	-	TRBJ1-1	TGCAGCGTTGACTCTAGGGACTACGTTTTT	CSVDSRDYVF
TRBV14	-	-	TRBJ2-5	TGTGCCAGCAGCCAAGTCCGGGGGGCGGGTGAGACCCAGTACTTC	CASSQVRGAGETQYF
TRBV6-5	-	TRBD1	TRBJ1-2	TGTGCCAGCAGTCAGGACAGGGATGGCTACACCTTC	CASSQDRDGYTF
TRBV2	once	-	TRBJ1-4	TGTGCCAGCACGGCGGCGGGAGGTGAAAAACTGTTTTTT	CASTAAGGEKLFF
TRBV11-2	-	TRBD2	TRBJ2-2	TGTGCCAGCAGCCATCGGGGGGTTTCCTCCACCGGGGAGCTGTTTTTT	CASSHRGVSSTGELFF
TRBV10-3	-	-	TRBJ1-6	TGTGCCAGCAGACCGGGACAAAATAATTCACCCCTCCACTTT	CASRPGQNNSPLHF
TRBV10-3	-	-	TRBJ1-1	TGTGCCATCAGCAACCTACAAGGGGCTGAAGCTTTCTTT	CAISNLQGAEAFF
TRBV4-1	-	-	TRBJ2-3	TGCGCCAGCAGCCGTGGAGAGGGCTTAGACACGCAGTATTTT	CASSRGEGLDTQYF
TRBV29-1	once	-	TRBJ2-5	TGCAGCGTTCCAGCGGTCCTAGAGACCCAGTACTTC	CSVPAVLETQYF
TRBV18	-	TRBD1	TRBJ1-1	TGTGCCAGCTCAAGAGGGACAGGGGGAAGCACTGAAGCTTTCTTT	CASSRGTGGSTEAFF
TRBV7-7	-	TRBD2	TRBJ2-5	TGTGCCAGCAGCTTAGGGACTAGGGAGGGGACCCAGTACTTC	CASSLGTREGTQYF
TRBV19	-	TRBD1	TRBJ1-1	TGTGCCAGTACCCCAGGGGGGATGAACACTGAAGCTTTCTTT	CASTPGGMNTEAFF
TRBV7-9	-	-	TRBJ2-2	TGTGCCAGCAGCCTTCGACTAGCCGGGGAGCTGTTTTTT	CASSLRLAGELFF
TRBV4-1	-	TRBD2	TRBJ2-7	TGCGCCAGCAGCCAAGATGGACTAGCGGGGGGTTCGGACTACGAGCAGTACTTC	CASSQDGLAGGSDYEQYF
TRBV7-7	-	TRBD2	TRBJ2-1	TGTGCTAGCAGCACGGGACTAGCGGGGGTCAATGAGCAGTTCTTC	CASSTGLAGVNEQFF
TRBV19	-	TRBD1	TRBJ2-5	TGTGCCAGTGCGACAGGGGGAGAGACCCAGTACTTC	CASATGGETQYF
TRBV27	-	-	TRBJ2-1	TGTGCCAGCGTTCAGGGGGGCCTTTACAATGAGCAGTTCTTC	CASVQGGLYNEQFF
TRBV6-5	-	-	TRBJ2-7	TGTGCCAGCAAGCGCGGCTACGAGCAGTACTTC	CASKRGYEQYF
TRBV7-7	-	-	TRBJ2-5	TGTGCCAGCAGCTTAAGTGGGGCGTTTGGTGAGACCCAGTACTTC	CASSLSGAFGETQYF
TRBV5-1	-	TRBD1	TRBJ1-1	TGCGCCAGCAGCTTCGCCGACAGGGGGCGAAGCGGGAACACTGAAGCTTTCTTT	CASSFADRGRSGNTEAFF
TRBV7-2	-	TRBD1	TRBJ1-1	TGTGCCAGCAGCTTAACCCCGCAGGGGGCGGGCACTGAAGCTTTCTTT	CASSLTPQGAGTEAFF
TRBV11-2	-	TRBD2	TRBJ2-7	TGTGCCAGCAGCTCGACTAGCGGGGGGGCAGTGCAGTACTTC	CASSSTSGGAVQYF
TRBV4-1	-	-	TRBJ2-1	TGCGCCAGCAGCCAAGGTGGAGCTTCCAGCTCCTACAATGAGCAGTTCTTC	CASSQGGASSSYNEQFF
TRBV30	few	-	TRBJ1-3	TGTGCCTGGAAAGGGGATCCCGTTTCCTCTGGAAACACCATATATTTT	CAWKGDPVSSGNTIYF
TRBV25-1	once	-	TRBJ2-7	TGTGCCAGCAGTGACTGGGGAGGTTCTACGAGCGAGCAGTACTTC	CASSDWGGSTSEQYF
TRBV7-9	once	-	TRBJ1-4	TGTGCCAGCAGCTTAGATGCGGGGCGTACTAATGAAAAACTGTTTTTT	CASSLDAGRTNEKLFF
TRBV6-5	-	TRBD1	TRBJ2-5	TGTGCCAGCAGTTTCAGAACAGGGGCAGAGACCCAGTACTTC	CASSFRTGAETQYF
TRBV7-2	many	-	TRBJ2-2	TGTGCCAGCAGCATTGACTCATCCGGGGAGCTGTTTTTT	CASSIDSSGELFF
TRBV2	-	-	TRBJ2-1	TGTGCCTGGGGGGGGCTTTCACACAATGAGCAGTTCTTC	CAWGGLSHNEQFF
TRBV27	-	TRBD1	TRBJ1-2	TGTGCCAGCAGGGAGCTGACAGGGCCGTACTACACCTTC	CASRELTGPYYTF
TRBV25-1	-	TRBD1	TRBJ1-2	TGTGCCAGCAGTGAGTACCAGGGGGCGTGGGACTATGGCTACACCTTC	CASSEYQGAWDYGYTF
TRBV18	few	TRBD1	TRBJ2-3	TGTGCCAGCTCACCCCCCCGGCTAGGGGGCATAGATACGCAGTATTTT	CASSPPRLGGIDTQYF